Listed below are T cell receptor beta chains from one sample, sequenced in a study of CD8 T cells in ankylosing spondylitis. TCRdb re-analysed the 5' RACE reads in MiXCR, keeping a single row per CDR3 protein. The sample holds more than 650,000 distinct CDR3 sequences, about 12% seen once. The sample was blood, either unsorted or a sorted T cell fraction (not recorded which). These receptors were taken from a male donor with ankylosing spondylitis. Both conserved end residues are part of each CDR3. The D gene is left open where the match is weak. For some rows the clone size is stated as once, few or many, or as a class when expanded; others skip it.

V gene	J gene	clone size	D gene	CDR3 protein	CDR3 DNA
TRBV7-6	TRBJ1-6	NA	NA	CASSPSYRRGSPLHF	TGTGCCAGCAGCCCGTCGTACAGAAGAGGTTCACCCCTCCACTTT
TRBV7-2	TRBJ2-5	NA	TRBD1	CASSKTGKWGQETQYF	TGTGCCAGCAGTAAGACAGGGAAATGGGGCCAAGAGACCCAGTACTTC
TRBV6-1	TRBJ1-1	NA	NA	CASRSTFPNTEAFF	TGTGCCAGCAGGTCCACTTTCCCGAACACTGAAGCTTTCTTT
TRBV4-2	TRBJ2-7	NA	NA	CASSQDTSYEQYF	TGTGCCAGCAGCCAGGACACTTCCTACGAGCAGTACTTC
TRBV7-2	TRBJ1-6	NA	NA	CASSLTGIGNSPLHF	TGTGCCAGCAGCTTAACAGGGATTGGGAATTCACCCCTCCACTTT
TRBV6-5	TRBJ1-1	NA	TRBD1	CASSPGTVEAFF	TGTGCCAGCAGTCCCGGGACAGTTGAAGCTTTCTTT
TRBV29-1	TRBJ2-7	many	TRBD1	CSVVADRDEQYF	TGCAGCGTTGTTGCGGACAGGGACGAGCAGTACTTC
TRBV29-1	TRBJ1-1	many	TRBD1	CSVELSGTGVTEAFF	TGCAGCGTTGAGCTATCCGGGACAGGGGTCACTGAAGCTTTCTTT
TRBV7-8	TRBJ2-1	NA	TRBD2	CASSARLAGGIDEQFF	TGTGCCAGCAGCGCCAGACTAGCGGGAGGGATCGATGAGCAGTTCTTC
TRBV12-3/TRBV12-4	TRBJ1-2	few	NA	CASSPGPERGYTF	TGTGCCAGCAGTCCCGGACCCGAGCGGGGCTACACCTTC
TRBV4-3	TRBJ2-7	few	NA	CASSQDRRAEQYF	TGCGCCAGCAGCCAAGATAGGAGAGCCGAGCAGTACTTC
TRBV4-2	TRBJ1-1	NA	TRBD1	CASSQVQTGGNTEAFF	TGTGCCAGCAGCCAAGTACAGACAGGGGGAAACACTGAAGCTTTCTTT
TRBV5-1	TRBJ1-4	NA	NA	CASSLARGEGEKLFF	TGCGCCAGCAGCTTGGCCCGGGGAGAGGGTGAAAAACTGTTTTTT
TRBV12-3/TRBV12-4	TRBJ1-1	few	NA	CASTITSTEAFF	TGTGCCAGCACCATTACTAGCACTGAAGCTTTCTTT
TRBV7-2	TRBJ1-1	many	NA	CASSRQTMNTEAFF	TGTGCCAGCAGCAGACAGACGATGAACACTGAAGCTTTCTTT
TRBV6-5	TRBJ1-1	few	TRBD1	CASSYDGTGNTEAFF	TGTGCCAGCAGTTACGATGGGACAGGGAACACTGAAGCTTTCTTT
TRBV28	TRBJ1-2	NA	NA	CASRPPGGTFSGYTF	TGTGCCAGCAGGCCTCCCGGCGGGACTTTTAGTGGCTACACCTTC
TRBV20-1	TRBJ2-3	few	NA	CSARSVPYTQYF	TGCAGTGCTAGATCGGTACCGTATACGCAGTATTTT
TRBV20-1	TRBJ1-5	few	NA	CSASGPSGNQPQHF	TGCAGTGCATCAGGGCCTTCGGGCAATCAGCCCCAGCATTTT
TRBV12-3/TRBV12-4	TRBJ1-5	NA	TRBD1	CASSPTGTEPQHF	TGTGCCAGCAGCCCGACAGGGACGGAGCCCCAGCATTTT
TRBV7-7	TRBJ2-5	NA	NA	CASSLVIRGRETQYF	TGTGCTAGCAGCTTAGTTATCAGGGGTCGAGAGACCCAGTACTTC
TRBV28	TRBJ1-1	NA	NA	CASSQAGTEAFF	TGTGCCAGCAGCCAGGCTGGGACTGAAGCTTTCTTT
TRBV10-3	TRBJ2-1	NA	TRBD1	CAGGTGNNEQFF	TGTGCCGGCGGGACAGGGAACAATGAGCAGTTCTTC
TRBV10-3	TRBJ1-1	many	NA	CAISPTGLNTEAFF	TGTGCCATCAGCCCGACAGGATTGAACACTGAAGCTTTCTTT
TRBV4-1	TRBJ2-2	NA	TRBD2	CASRSRPGLLSGELFF	TGCGCCAGCAGGTCGCGGCCGGGACTATTATCCGGGGAGCTGTTTTTT
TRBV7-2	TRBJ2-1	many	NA	CASSLESWGSYNEQFF	TGTGCCAGCAGCTTAGAAAGTTGGGGCTCCTACAATGAGCAGTTCTTC
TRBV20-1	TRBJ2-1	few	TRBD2	CRGGTSGRTRLDEQFF	TGCAGGGGGGGGACTAGCGGGAGGACTAGATTGGATGAGCAGTTCTTC
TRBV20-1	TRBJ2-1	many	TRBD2	CSAEGLQSSYNEQFF	TGCAGTGCTGAGGGACTACAAAGCTCCTACAATGAGCAGTTCTTC
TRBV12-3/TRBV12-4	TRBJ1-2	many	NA	CASSFGQIYGYTF	TGTGCCAGCAGTTTTGGGCAGATCTATGGCTACACCTTC
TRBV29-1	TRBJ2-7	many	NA	CSVERGSSYEQYF	TGCAGCGTTGAAAGGGGAAGCTCCTACGAGCAGTACTTC
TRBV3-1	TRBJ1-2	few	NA	CASSQAPPRGDFYGYTF	TGTGCCAGCAGCCAAGCCCCACCTCGAGGGGACTTCTATGGCTACACCTTC
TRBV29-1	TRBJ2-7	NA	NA	CSVGTTYEQYF	TGCAGCGTCGGGACAACCTACGAGCAGTACTTC
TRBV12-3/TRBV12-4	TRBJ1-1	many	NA	CASTLGWGGNTEAFF	TGTGCCAGCACTTTGGGGTGGGGAGGGAACACTGAAGCTTTCTTT
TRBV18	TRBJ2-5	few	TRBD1	CASSPTRDSETQYF	TGTGCCAGCTCACCAACGAGGGACAGTGAGACCCAGTACTTC
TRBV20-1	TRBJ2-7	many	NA	CSASSPRHSSYEQYF	TGCAGTGCTAGTAGTCCCCGCCATTCCTCCTACGAGCAGTACTTC
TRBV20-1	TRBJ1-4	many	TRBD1	CSAGDRGRNEKLFF	TGCAGTGCTGGAGACAGGGGTCGGAATGAAAAACTGTTTTTT
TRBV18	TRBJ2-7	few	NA	CASSPAGPYEQYF	TGTGCCAGCTCACCGGCCGGGCCCTACGAGCAGTACTTC
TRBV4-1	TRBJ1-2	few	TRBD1	CASSQGATGANYGYTF	TGCGCCAGCAGCCAAGGGGCGACAGGGGCTAACTATGGCTACACCTTC
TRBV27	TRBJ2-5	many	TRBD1	CASSLVTGGEETQYF	TGTGCCAGCAGTTTAGTGACAGGGGGCGAAGAGACCCAGTACTTC
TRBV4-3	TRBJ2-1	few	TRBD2	CASSQVGTRRYNEQFF	TGCGCCAGCAGCCAAGTTGGGACTAGACGCTACAATGAGCAGTTCTTC
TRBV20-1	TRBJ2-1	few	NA	CSVAGYYNEQFF	TGCAGTGTTGCGGGTTACTACAATGAGCAGTTCTTC
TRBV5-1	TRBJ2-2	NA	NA	CASKENTGELFF	TGCGCCAGCAAAGAGAACACCGGGGAGCTGTTTTTT
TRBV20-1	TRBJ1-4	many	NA	CSARDNKGVNEKLFF	TGCAGTGCTAGAGATAATAAAGGGGTTAATGAAAAACTGTTTTTT
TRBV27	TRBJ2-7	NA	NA	CASSFDRLSSYEQYF	TGTGCCAGCAGTTTTGACAGACTGAGCTCCTACGAGCAGTACTTC
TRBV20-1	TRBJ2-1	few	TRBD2	CSALSGRLGGEQFF	TGCAGTGCTCTTAGCGGGAGGTTGGGTGGTGAGCAGTTCTTC
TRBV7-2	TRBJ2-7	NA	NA	CASSLSAGVVHEQYF	TGTGCCAGCAGCTTATCGGCAGGAGTCGTCCACGAGCAGTACTTC
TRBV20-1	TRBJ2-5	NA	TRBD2	CSARSGGPGETQYF	TGCAGTGCTAGATCGGGGGGGCCTGGAGAGACCCAGTACTTC
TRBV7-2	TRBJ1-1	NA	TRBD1	CASKGQGALGTEAFF	TGTGCCAGCAAGGGACAGGGGGCACTAGGGACTGAAGCTTTCTTT
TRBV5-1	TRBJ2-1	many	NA	CASRDSLSYNEQFF	TGCGCCAGCAGAGACAGCCTTTCCTACAATGAGCAGTTCTTC
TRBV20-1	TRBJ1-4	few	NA	CSAISRATNEKLFF	TGCAGTGCTATTTCAAGGGCAACTAATGAAAAACTGTTTTTT
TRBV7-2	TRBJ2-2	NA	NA	CASSLATYNGELFF	TGTGCCAGCAGCTTAGCGACTTATAACGGGGAGCTGTTTTTT